The T cell receptor beta chain under discussion was sequenced for a study of OX40 agonist ivuxolimab in advanced cancers. Germline V lookup: CDR1 MDHEN, CDR2 SYDVKM. Trimming took 11 bases from V and 0 from J, leaving 23 bases between them. The CDR3 runs to 17 residues. Details on this clone: Its matching antigen is unknown.

The repertoire was sequenced with immunoSEQ multiplex PCR; TCRdb's copy has only in-frame clones and lacks some. The data show some 72,000 clones, 92% seen once. Study outcomes and limitations: Averaged across samples, CD8+ T cells carried more expanded clones than CD4+ did.

The chain carries TRBV28 and TRBJ2-1; a possible D gene is TRBD1 (5 bases). The sequence derives from an adult with an advanced solid tumor such as melanoma, head and neck, liver or kidney cancer. The source material was CD4+ or CD8+ T cells sorted from blood, sampled in a trial of the OX40 agonist ivuxolimab. The CDR3 protein is CASQGALLLLSYNEQFF. Written as DNA, the CDR3 is TGTGCCTCCCAAGGGGCTCTTTTACTGCTCTCCTACAATGAGCAGTTCTTC.